Below, 5 T cell receptor beta chains from the same sample are listed, as sequenced in a study of T cells in pancreatic ductal adenocarcinoma. The selected patients with pancreatic ductal adenocarcinoma had surgery but no neoadjuvant therapy. TCRdb's table, derived via immunoSEQ multiplex PCR, lists solely in-frame clones and lacks some. The sample records over 15,000 clones, around nine tenths being singletons. The sample comprised PBMCs. The receptor source for this set is a human donor with pancreatic ductal adenocarcinoma.

The chain carries TRBV28 and TRBJ1-1; unclear D gene. CDR1 is MDHEN and CDR2 is SYDVKM in the germline V gene. The V end lost 10 bases, the J end lost 9 bases, and 21 bases lay between the germline ends. The CDR3 is 13 amino acids. The CDR3 DNA follows: TGTGCCATCCTAAAGTTCCCGCAGGCAAAAGCTTTCTTT. Translated: CAILKFPQAKAFF.

This clone appeared once. CDR3 sequence reads: CSVETGPYEQYF. CDR3 in DNA: TGCAGCGTTGAGACAGGCCCCTACGAGCAGTACTTC. The chain employs TRBV29-1 and TRBJ2-7, with D tentatively TRBD1 (6 bases). Germline CDR1 SQVTM, CDR2 ANQGSEA. This CDR3 contains 12 residues. The V and J ends lost 3 bases and 2 bases respectively, with 8 bases between them.

This rearrangement joins TRBV30 to TRBJ1-2, with unresolved D. V was clipped by 0 bases and J by 0 bases, with 11 bases between them. CDR1 is GTSNPN, CDR2 SVGIG, per germline (reference sequence). The CDR3 consists of 15 residues. For the CDR3, the DNA is TGTGCCTGGAGTGTAAAGCTAGAACCTAACTATGGCTACACCTTC. It specifies CAWSVKLEPNYGYTF.

This chain uses TRBV5-6 with TRBJ2-3; 12 bases agree with TRBD1. Germline CDR1 and CDR2: SGHDT and YYEEEE. The CDR3 spans 16 residues. The junction had 6 bases not matched to a gene; V was cut back by 3 bases and J by 4 bases. DNA of the CDR3: TGTGCCAGCAGCTCCGCGCGGGACAGGGGGCCAGATACGCAGTATTTT. It translates to CASSSARDRGPDTQYF.

The chain links TRBV7-3 to TRBJ2-3; D might be TRBD2 (6 bases). In germline, CDR1 is SGHTA, CDR2 FQGTGA. The CDR3 is made up of 14 amino acids. V was shortened by 5 bases and J by 1 base, with 10 bases between the two germline ends. The DNA for the CDR3 is TGTGCCAGCAGCCTCGGGACTGGCACAGATACGCAGTATTTT. This sequence encodes CASSLGTGTDTQYF.